This record looks at one T cell receptor beta chain sequence and its context. The antigen is not known. The sample's treatment: some 19 received Ad26.COV2.S at low or high dose, single or two shots; roughly five received placebo; per-sample allocation not given. Collection of the samples took place on day 63 after the first injection of vaccine or placebo. Sequenced by immunoSEQ multiplex PCR; TCRdb stores in-frame clones only, minus some. The sample lists roughly 380,000 clones; about 85% were seen once. These data come from a study of Ad26.COV2.S vaccination and SARS-CoV-2 variants. Study at large: Recipients of Ad26.COV2.S got it intramuscularly, once or twice 56 days apart. Broader study findings: Recipients of either vaccine or placebo displayed similar breadth of non-spike TCRs.

The germline CDR1 and CDR2 sequences are MGHRA and YSYEKL. This CDR3 comprises 15 residues. Trimming stripped 1 base from V and 0 bases from J, with 4 bases between. This chain joins TRBV4-1 and TRBJ2-6; D unresolved. The TCR sequence derives from a person between 18 and 65 years old who received the Ad26.COV2.S COVID-19 vaccine or a placebo. The sample in question was peripheral blood, obtained in a trial of Ad26.COV2.S vaccine versus placebo. The CDR3 coding sequence is TGCGCCAGCAGCCAAGTAGTCTCTGGGGCCAACGTCCTGACTTTC. Amino acids: CASSQVVSGANVLTF.